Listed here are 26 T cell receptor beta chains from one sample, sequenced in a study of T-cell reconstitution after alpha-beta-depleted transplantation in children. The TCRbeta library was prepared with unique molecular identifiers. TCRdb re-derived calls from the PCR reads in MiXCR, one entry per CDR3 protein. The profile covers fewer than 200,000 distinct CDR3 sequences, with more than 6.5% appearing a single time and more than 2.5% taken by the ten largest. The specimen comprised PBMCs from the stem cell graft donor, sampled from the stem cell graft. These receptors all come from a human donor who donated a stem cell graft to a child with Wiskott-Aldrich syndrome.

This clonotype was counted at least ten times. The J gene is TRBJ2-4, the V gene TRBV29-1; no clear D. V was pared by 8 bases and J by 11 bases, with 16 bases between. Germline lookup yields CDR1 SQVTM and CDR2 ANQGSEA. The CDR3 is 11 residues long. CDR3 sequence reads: CSIIRGSVQYF. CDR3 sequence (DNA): TGCAGCATTATACGAGGTAGTGTTCAGTACTTC. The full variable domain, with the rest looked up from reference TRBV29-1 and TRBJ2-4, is SAVISQKPSRDICQRGTSLTIQCQVDSQVTMMFWYRQQPGQSLTLIATANQGSEATYESGFVIDKFPISRPNLTFSTLTVSNMSPEDSSIYLCSIIRGSVQYFGAGTRLSVL.

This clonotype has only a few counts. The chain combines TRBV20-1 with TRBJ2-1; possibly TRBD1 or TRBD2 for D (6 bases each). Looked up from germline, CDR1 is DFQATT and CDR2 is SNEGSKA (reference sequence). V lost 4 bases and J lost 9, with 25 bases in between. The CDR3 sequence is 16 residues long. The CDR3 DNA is TGCAGTGCTATCCCCGTTAGGGGGACTCGGTATCGTGAGCAGTTCTTC. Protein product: CSAIPVRGTRYREQFF.

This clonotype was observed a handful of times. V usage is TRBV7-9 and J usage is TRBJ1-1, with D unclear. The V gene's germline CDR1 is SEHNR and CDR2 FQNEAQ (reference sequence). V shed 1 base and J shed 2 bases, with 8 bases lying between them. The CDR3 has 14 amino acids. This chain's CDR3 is CASSLEFENTEAFF. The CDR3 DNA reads TGTGCCAGCAGCTTAGAATTTGAAAACACTGAAGCTTTCTTT.

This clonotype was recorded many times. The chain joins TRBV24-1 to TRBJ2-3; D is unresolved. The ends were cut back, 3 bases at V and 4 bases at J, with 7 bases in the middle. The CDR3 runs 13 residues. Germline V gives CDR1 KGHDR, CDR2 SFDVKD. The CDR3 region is CATSDLMADTQYF. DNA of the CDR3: TGTGCCACCAGTGATCTTATGGCAGATACGCAGTATTTT.

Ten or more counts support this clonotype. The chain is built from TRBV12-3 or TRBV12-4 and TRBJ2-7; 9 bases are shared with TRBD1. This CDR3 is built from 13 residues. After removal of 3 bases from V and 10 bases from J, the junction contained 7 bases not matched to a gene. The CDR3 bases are TGTGCCAGCAGTTTTAGTGGGACAGGGATTCAGTACTTC. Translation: CASSFSGTGIQYF.

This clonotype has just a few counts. CDR3 in amino acids: CASSATSQATDTQYF. CDR3 coding DNA: TGTGCCAGCAGCGCTACTAGTCAGGCAACAGATACGCAGTATTTT. The gene calls are TRBV9 and TRBJ2-3; D perhaps matches TRBD2 (5 bases). Trimming left V 3 bases short and J 3 bases short, with 14 bases between. CDR3 length equals 15 residues. Germline CDR1 is SGDLS and CDR2 is YYNGEE.

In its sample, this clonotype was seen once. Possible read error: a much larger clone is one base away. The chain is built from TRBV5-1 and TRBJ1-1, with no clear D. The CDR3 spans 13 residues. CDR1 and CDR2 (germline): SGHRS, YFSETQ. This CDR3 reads CASSLEFSTEASF. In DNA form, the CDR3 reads TGCGCCAGCAGCTTAGAGTTCTCCACTGAAGCTTCCTTT. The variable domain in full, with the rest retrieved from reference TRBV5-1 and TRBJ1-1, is KAGVTQTPRYLIKTRGQQVTLSCSPISGHRSVSWYQQTPGQGLQFLFEYFSETQRNKGNFPGRFSGRQFSNSRSEMNVSTLELGDSALYLCASSLEFSTEASFGQGTRLTVV.

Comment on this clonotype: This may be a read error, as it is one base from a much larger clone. CDR3 loop: CASGLVGQSNSGELFF. The CDR3 nucleotides are TGTGCTAGTGGCTTGGTAGGACAGTCGAACTCCGGGGAGCTGTTTTTT. This chain connects TRBV12-5 to TRBJ2-2; tentative D call: TRBD1 (6 bases). The CDR3 length is 16 residues. Germline CDR1 is LGHNT and CDR2 is FRNRAP. Combining the CDR3 with reference TRBV12-5 and TRBJ2-2 gives the whole variable domain DARVTQTPRHKVTEMGQEVTMRCQPILGHNTVFWYRQTMMQGLELLAYFRNRAPLDDSGMPKDRFSAEMPDATLATLKIQPSEPRDSAVYFCASGLVGQSNSGELFFGEGSRLTVL.

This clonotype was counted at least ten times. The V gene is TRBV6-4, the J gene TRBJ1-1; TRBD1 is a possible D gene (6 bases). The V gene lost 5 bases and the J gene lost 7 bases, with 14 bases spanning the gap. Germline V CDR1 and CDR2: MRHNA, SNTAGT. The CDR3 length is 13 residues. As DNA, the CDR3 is TGTGCCAGCAGTAACTACGAGGGGGATGAAGCTTTCTTT. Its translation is CASSNYEGDEAFF.

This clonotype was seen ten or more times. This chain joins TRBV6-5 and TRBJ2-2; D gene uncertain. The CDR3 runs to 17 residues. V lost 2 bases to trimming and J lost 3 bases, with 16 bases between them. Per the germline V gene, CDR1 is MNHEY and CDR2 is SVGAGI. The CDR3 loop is CASSYRDLRYYTGELFF. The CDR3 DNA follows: TGTGCCAGCAGTTACAGGGATCTCAGATACTACACCGGGGAGCTGTTTTTT.

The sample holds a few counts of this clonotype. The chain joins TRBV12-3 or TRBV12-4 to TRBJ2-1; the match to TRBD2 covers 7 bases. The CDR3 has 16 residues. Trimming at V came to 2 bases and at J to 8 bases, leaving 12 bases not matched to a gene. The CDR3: CASSLTSGGGGDEQFF. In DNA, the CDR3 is TGTGCCAGCAGTTTAACGTCTGGGGGGGGTGGGGATGAGCAGTTCTTC.

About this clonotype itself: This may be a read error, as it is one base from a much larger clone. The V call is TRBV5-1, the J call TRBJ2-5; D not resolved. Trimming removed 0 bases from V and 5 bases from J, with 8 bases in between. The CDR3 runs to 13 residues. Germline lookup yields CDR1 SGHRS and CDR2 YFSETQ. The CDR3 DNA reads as TGCGCCAGCAGCTTGGAAGTTTCGGAGACCCAGTACTTC. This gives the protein CASSLEVSETQYF. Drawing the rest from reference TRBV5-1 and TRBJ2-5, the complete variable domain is KAGVTQTPRYLIKTRGQQVTLSCSPISGHRSVSWYQQTPGQGLQFLFEYFSETQRNKGNFPGRFSGRQFSNSRSEMNVSTLELGDSALYLCASSLEVSETQYFGPGTRLLVL.

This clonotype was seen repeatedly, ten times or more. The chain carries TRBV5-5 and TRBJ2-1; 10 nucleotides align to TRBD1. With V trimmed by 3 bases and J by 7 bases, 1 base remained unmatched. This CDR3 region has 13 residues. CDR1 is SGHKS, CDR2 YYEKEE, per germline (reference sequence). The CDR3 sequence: CASSSDRGNEQFF. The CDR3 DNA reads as TGTGCCAGCAGCTCGGACAGGGGGAATGAGCAGTTCTTC.

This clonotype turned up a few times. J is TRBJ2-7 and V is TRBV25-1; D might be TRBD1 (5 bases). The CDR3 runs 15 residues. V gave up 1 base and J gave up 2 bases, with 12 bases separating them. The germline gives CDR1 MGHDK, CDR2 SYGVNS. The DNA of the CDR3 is TGTGCCAGCAGTGAATGGGCAGGGCCTACCTACGAGCAGTACTTC. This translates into CASSEWAGPTYEQYF.

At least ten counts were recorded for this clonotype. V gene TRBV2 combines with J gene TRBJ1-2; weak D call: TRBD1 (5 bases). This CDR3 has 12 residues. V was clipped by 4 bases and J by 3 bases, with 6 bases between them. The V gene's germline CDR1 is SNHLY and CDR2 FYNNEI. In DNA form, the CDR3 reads TGTGCCAGCAGTGTCAGGGACTATGGCTACACCTTC. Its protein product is CASSVRDYGYTF.

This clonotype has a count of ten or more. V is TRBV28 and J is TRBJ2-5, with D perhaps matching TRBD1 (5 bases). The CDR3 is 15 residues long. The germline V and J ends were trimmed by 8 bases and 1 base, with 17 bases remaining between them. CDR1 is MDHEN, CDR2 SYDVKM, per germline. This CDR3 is CASSSAKGRQETQYF. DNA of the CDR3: TGTGCCAGCTCGTCCGCGAAGGGGCGCCAAGAGACCCAGTACTTC.

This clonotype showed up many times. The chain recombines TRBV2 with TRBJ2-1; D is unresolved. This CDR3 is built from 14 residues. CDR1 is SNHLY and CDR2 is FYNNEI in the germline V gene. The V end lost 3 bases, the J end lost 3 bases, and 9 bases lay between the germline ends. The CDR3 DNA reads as TGTGCCAGCAGTGACAGTTTTAACTACAATGAGCAGTTCTTC. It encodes CASSDSFNYNEQFF.

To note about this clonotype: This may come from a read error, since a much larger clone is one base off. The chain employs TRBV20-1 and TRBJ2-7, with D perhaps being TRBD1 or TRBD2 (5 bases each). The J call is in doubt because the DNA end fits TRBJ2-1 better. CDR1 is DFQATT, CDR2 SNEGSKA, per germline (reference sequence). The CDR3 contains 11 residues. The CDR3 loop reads CSAGPVYEQFF. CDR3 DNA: TGCAGTGCGGGACCGGTCTACGAGCAGTTCTTC.

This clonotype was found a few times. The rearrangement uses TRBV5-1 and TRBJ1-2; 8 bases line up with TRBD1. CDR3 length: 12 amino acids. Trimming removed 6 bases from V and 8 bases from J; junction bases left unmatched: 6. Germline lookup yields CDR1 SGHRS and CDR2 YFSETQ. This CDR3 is CASTDRATGYTF. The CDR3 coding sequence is TGCGCCAGCACGGACAGGGCGACGGGCTACACCTTC.

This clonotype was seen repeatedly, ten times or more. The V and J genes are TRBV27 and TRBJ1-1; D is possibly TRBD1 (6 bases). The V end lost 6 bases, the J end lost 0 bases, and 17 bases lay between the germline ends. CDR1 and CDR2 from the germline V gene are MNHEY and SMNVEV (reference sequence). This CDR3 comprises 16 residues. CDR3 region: CASRGSGGPMNTEAFF. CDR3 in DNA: TGTGCCAGCAGAGGTAGCGGGGGCCCAATGAACACTGAAGCTTTCTTT.

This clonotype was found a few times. In DNA, the CDR3 is TGTGCCAGCAGCTTAGGTCGCCGGGACACCACCGGGGAGCTGTTTTTT. As protein: CASSLGRRDTTGELFF. V and J are TRBV7-2 and TRBJ2-2, with a weak D call TRBD1 (6 bases). V dropped 1 base and J dropped 4 bases, with 13 bases sitting between them. The CDR3 runs 16 residues. Germline CDR1 is SGHTA and CDR2 is FQGNSA. The variable domain in full, completed from reference TRBV7-2 and TRBJ2-2, reads GAGVSQSPSNKVTEKGKDVELRCDPISGHTALYWYRQSLGQGLEFLIYFQGNSAPDKSGLPSDRFSAERTGGSVSTLTIQRTQQEDSAVYLCASSLGRRDTTGELFFGEGSRLTVL.

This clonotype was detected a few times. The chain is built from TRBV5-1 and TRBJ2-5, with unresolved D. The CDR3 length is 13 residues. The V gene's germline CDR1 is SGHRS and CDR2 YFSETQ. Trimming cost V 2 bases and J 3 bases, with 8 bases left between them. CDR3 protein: CASSFSPEETQYF. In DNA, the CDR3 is TGCGCCAGCAGCTTCTCCCCTGAAGAGACCCAGTACTTC.

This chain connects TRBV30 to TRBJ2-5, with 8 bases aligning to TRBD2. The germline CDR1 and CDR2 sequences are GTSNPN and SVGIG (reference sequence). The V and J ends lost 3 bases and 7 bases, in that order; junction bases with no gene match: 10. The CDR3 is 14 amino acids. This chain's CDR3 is CAWRDLAGGGTQYF. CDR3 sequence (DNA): TGTGCCTGGAGAGATTTGGCGGGAGGAGGGACCCAGTACTTC.

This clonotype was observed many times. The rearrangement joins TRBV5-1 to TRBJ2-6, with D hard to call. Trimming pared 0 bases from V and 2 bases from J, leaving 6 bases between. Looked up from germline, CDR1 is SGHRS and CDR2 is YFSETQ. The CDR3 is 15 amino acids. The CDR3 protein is CASSLGAAGANVLTF. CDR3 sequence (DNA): TGCGCCAGCAGCTTGGGGGCGGCTGGGGCCAACGTCCTGACTTTC.

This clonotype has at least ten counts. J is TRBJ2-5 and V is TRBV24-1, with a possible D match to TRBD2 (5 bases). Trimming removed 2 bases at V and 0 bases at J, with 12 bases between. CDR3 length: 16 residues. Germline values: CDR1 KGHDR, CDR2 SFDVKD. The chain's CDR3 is CATSDSSPGNQETQYF. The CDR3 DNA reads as TGTGCCACCAGTGATTCCAGCCCGGGGAACCAAGAGACCCAGTACTTC.

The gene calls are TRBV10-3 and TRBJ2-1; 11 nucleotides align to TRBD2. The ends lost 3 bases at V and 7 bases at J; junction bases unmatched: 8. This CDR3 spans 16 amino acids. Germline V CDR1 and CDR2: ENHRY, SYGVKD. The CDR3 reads CAISDQLLAGENEQFF. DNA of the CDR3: TGTGCCATCAGTGACCAATTACTAGCGGGAGAAAATGAGCAGTTCTTC.